The sample holds a few counts of the clone carrying this TCR beta chain. The sample carries other DNA sequences with the same CDR3. The treatment: approximately 18 received Ad26.COV2.S at low or high dose, single or two shots; about 5 received placebo; per-sample allocation not given. Vaccine and placebo recipients were sampled on day 63 after the first injection. This sample stems from a study of Ad26.COV2.S vaccination and SARS-CoV-2 variants. The CDR3 extends over 13 amino acids. The germline CDR1 and CDR2 sequences are SGDLS and YYNGEE. V was trimmed by 0 bases and J by 4 bases, leaving 5 bases between them. Profiled with immunoSEQ multiplex PCR; TCRdb holds only in-frame clones, not every one. The profile shows some 370,000 clones, 83% of them singletons.

This chain joins TRBV9 and TRBJ1-3; D is ambiguous. The TCR was taken from a person between 18 and 60 years old who received the Ad26.COV2.S COVID-19 vaccine or a placebo. The sample was peripheral blood, taken in a trial of Ad26.COV2.S vaccine versus placebo. In DNA form, the CDR3 reads TGTGCCAGCAGCGTAGATGGGGGAAACACCATATATTTT. Protein sequence: CASSVDGGNTIYF.